This T cell receptor beta chain was captured in a study of blood T cell repertoires in COVID-19. Turning to the study itself: Samples of COVID-19 (acute and convalescent) were obtained from the United States, Italy and Spain. T cells, B-cell-depleted T cells, or PBMCs supplied cDNA or gDNA.

Germline V gene sequence: CDR1 MNHEY, CDR2 SVGAGI. CDR3 size: 16 residues. The germline V and J ends were trimmed by 2 bases and 2 bases, with 10 bases remaining between them. In the study's own analysis: Reference gene primer amplification in the assay estimated nucleated cell counts. TCRdb keeps only in-frame clones here, not all; method: immunoSEQ multiplex PCR. That table is the source of V, J and clone size, and D and trimming were worked out from the DNA. The sample lists 200,000 to 250,000 clones, just over 85% occurring once. The chain is built from TRBV6-5 and TRBJ2-6; no definite D call. This TCR derives from a man younger than 30 with active or convalescent COVID-19. The specimen sequenced was peripheral blood. CDR3 protein: CASSYGPRTGANVLTF. CDR3 sequence (DNA): TGTGCCAGCAGTTACGGGCCACGGACTGGGGCCAACGTCCTGACTTTC.